This T cell receptor (beta chain) originates from a study of post-analysis software for immune sequencing data. Study at large: Disease trajectories encompassed relapsing-remitting, secondary progressive and progressive-relapsing multiple sclerosis.

cDNA libraries for TCR beta contained unique molecular identifiers. Each CDR3 protein is one row after TCRdb ran MiXCR on the PCR reads. Of fewer than 700,000 distinct CDR3 sequences in the sample, roughly 40% were seen once. General observations from the study: Significantly lower normalized Chao1 diversity was seen in multiple sclerosis patients than in controls. Five or six TRBV segments, TRBV5-6, TRBV5-1 and TRBV20-1 among them, were found more frequent in patients than controls.

The germline CDR1 and CDR2 sequences are DFQATT and SNEGSKA (reference sequence). V dropped 0 bases and J dropped 4 bases, with 15 bases sitting between them. This CDR3 has 15 amino acids. As regards this clonotype: Its antigen is still unknown.

This receptor was taken from a girl aged 10 to 17 with multiple sclerosis. V is TRBV20-1 and J is TRBJ1-2; D is unclear. Sequencing input: blood. The CDR3 sequence: CSARDLQDYSYGYTF. The CDR3, as DNA: TGCAGTGCTAGAGATCTTCAGGATTACTCCTATGGCTACACCTTC.